These 28 T cell receptor beta chains share one sample of origin, sequenced in a study of early T cells in non-severe SARS-CoV-2 infection. TCRdb independently ran MiXCR on the 5' RACE reads; one entry per CDR3 protein. The repertoire consists of some 50,000 distinct CDR3 sequences, with approximately 4.1% occurring once and the leading ten covering around 6%. The material sequenced was whole blood. The receptor set was obtained from an adult who was a healthcare worker with PCR-confirmed SARS-CoV-2 infection or an uninfected control (not recorded which).

The genes are TRBV18 and TRBJ2-1; D is possibly TRBD1 or TRBD2 (5 bases each). The CDR3 has 14 amino acids. V was shortened by 3 bases and J by 8 bases, with 14 bases between the two germline ends. Germline CDR1 reads KGHSH; CDR2 reads LQKENI. DNA of the CDR3: TGTGCCAGCTCACCCTTGATGGGGGAAGATGAGCAGTTCTTC. Its protein is CASSPLMGEDEQFF. Filled out from reference TRBV18 and TRBJ2-1, the complete variable domain reads NAGVMQNPRHLVRRRGQEARLRCSPMKGHSHVYWYRQLPEEGLKFMVYLQKENIIDESGMPKERFSAEFPKEGPSILRIQQVVRGDSAAYFCASSPLMGEDEQFFGPGTRLTVL.

This clonotype was counted ten times or more. The rearrangement links TRBV7-8 to TRBJ2-7, with 8 nucleotides matching TRBD2. After removal of 5 bases from V and 3 bases from J, the junction contained 9 bases not matched to a gene. This CDR3 has 15 amino acids. Germline lookup yields CDR1 SGHVS and CDR2 FQNEAQ. CDR3 sequence reads: CASSIVPSGYYEQYF. The CDR3 bases are TGTGCCAGCAGCATAGTCCCTAGCGGGTACTACGAGCAGTACTTC. The full variable domain, in which reference TRBV7-8 and TRBJ2-7 provide the parts outside the CDR3, is GAGVSQSPRYKVAKRGQDVALRCDPISGHVSLFWYQQALGQGPEFLTYFQNEAQLDKSGLPSDRFFAERPEGSVSTLKIQRTQQEDSAVYLCASSIVPSGYYEQYFGPGTRLTVT.

In this sample, this clonotype turned up many times. The rearrangement links TRBV19 to TRBJ2-1; a weak D match, TRBD2 (5 bases). This CDR3 comprises 13 residues. The germline gives CDR1 LNHDA, CDR2 SQIVND (reference sequence). The germline V and J ends were trimmed by 7 bases and 3 bases, with 10 bases remaining between them. The CDR3 nucleotides are TGTGCCAGTACGCCAGGACTCTACAATGAGCAGTTCTTC. This encodes CASTPGLYNEQFF.

This clonotype has a count of ten or more. The rearrangement joins TRBV7-8 to TRBJ2-3; D is unclear. From germline, CDR1 is SGHVS and CDR2 FQNEAQ. The V and J ends lost 6 bases and 5 bases respectively, with 15 bases between them. CDR3 length: 14 amino acids. The CDR3 sequence: CASRATQSGDTQYF. The CDR3 DNA follows: TGTGCCAGCAGGGCCACCCAGTCGGGAGATACGCAGTATTTT.

V and J are TRBV19 and TRBJ2-1, with TRBD2 matching 9 bases. The CDR3 extends over 15 amino acids. The V gene end was trimmed by 6 bases and the J gene end by 4 bases; junction bases not matched to a gene: 7. The V gene's germline CDR1 is LNHDA and CDR2 SQIVND (reference sequence). The CDR3 DNA reads as TGTGCCAGTAGGATGGGGCTAGCGGGGTACAATGAGCAGTTCTTC. It encodes CASRMGLAGYNEQFF.

This clonotype has ten or more counts. V and J are TRBV18 and TRBJ2-1; TRBD1 aligns across 9 bases. The V segment lost 6 bases and the J segment 4 bases; nucleotides outside the gene matches: 7. The CDR3 loop spans 15 amino acids. Germline V gene sequence: CDR1 KGHSH, CDR2 LQKENI. This chain's CDR3 is CASSHRDREYNEQFF. The DNA for the CDR3 is TGTGCCAGCTCTCACAGGGACAGGGAATACAATGAGCAGTTCTTC.

This clonotype showed up just a few times. The chain uses TRBV7-8 and TRBJ2-1, with D unresolved. This CDR3 has 12 amino acids. CDR1 SGHVS and CDR2 FQNEAQ come from the germline V gene. Trimming shortened V by 2 bases and J by 5 bases, and 4 bases separated the two germline ends. CDR3 sequence: CASSLQDNEQFF. DNA of the CDR3: TGTGCCAGCAGCTTACAAGACAATGAGCAGTTCTTC.

This clonotype was seen at least ten times. V is TRBV7-9 and J is TRBJ2-2; the match to TRBD1 covers 12 bases. The CDR3 spans 16 residues. From germline, CDR1 is SEHNR and CDR2 FQNEAQ (reference sequence). V gave up 5 bases and J gave up 4 bases; unmatched junction bases: 5. The CDR3 loop is CASSLLGQGATGELFF. In nucleotides, the CDR3 is TGTGCCAGCAGCCTATTGGGACAGGGGGCCACCGGGGAGCTGTTTTTT. The full variable domain, completed using reference TRBV7-9 and TRBJ2-2, is DTGVSQNPRHKITKRGQNVTFRCDPISEHNRLYWYRQTLGQGPEFLTYFQNEAQLEKSRLLSDRFSAERPKGSFSTLEIQRTEQGDSAMYLCASSLLGQGATGELFFGEGSRLTVL.

This clonotype was observed a handful of times. The chain recombines TRBV9 with TRBJ1-4; D unresolved. Trimming stripped 4 bases from V and 0 bases from J, with 10 bases between. Germline CDR1 reads SGDLS; CDR2 reads YYNGEE. The CDR3 is made up of 15 amino acids. The CDR3 spells CASSPFGATNEKLFF. As DNA, the CDR3 is TGTGCCAGCAGCCCTTTCGGGGCAACTAATGAAAAACTGTTTTTT.

In this sample, this clonotype turned up many times. The J gene is TRBJ2-7, the V gene TRBV18, with D unclear. Trimming left V 0 bases short and J 0 bases short, with 9 bases between. Germline CDR1 and CDR2: KGHSH and LQKENI. The CDR3 covers 15 residues. CDR3 in DNA: TGTGCCAGCTCACCACCGTCGGCAGCCTCCTACGAGCAGTACTTC. This encodes CASSPPSAASYEQYF.

This chain joins TRBV20-1 and TRBJ2-1; D may be TRBD2 (6 bases). Germline lookup yields CDR1 DFQATT and CDR2 SNEGSKA (reference sequence). Trimming stripped 2 bases from V and 8 bases from J, with 16 bases between. The CDR3 has 14 amino acids. CDR3 amino acids: CSARLLAKVDEQFF. The CDR3 DNA reads as TGCAGTGCTAGACTTCTAGCGAAGGTCGATGAGCAGTTCTTC.

This clonotype has at least ten counts. The rearrangement joins TRBV5-5 to TRBJ1-1; the D is unclear. Trimming stripped 2 bases from V and 6 bases from J, with 8 bases between. The CDR3 length is 12 residues. Germline CDR1 SGHKS, CDR2 YYEKEE (reference sequence). The CDR3 is CASSFSLSEAFF. The CDR3 DNA is TGTGCCAGCAGCTTCAGCCTCTCTGAAGCTTTCTTT.

The V call is TRBV7-8, the J call TRBJ1-1; 7 bases line up with TRBD1. The length of the CDR3 is 14 residues. The ends lost 5 bases at V and 0 bases at J; junction bases unmatched: 3. Germline CDR1 and CDR2: SGHVS and FQNEAQ. The CDR3 DNA reads as TGTGCCAGCAGCCCTGGGACAGTGAACACTGAAGCTTTCTTT. It encodes CASSPGTVNTEAFF.

Regarding this clonotype: The CDR3 does not close with the conserved phenylalanine or tryptophan, likely indicating a read error. The J gene is TRBJ2-2, the V gene TRBV19, with TRBD1 matching 7 bases. V trimming: 6 bases; J trimming: 0 bases; junction bases outside the gene matches: 4. The CDR3 totals 15 residues. Per germline, CDR1 LNHDA and CDR2 SQIVND (reference sequence). CDR3 sequence (DNA): TGTGCCAGTAGGCAGGGACAGTCGAACACCGGGGAGCTGTTTTAT. Its translation is CASRQGQSNTGELFY.

This clonotype was picked up many times. The genes are TRBV7-9 and TRBJ1-6, with unresolved D. The germline CDR1 and CDR2 sequences are SEHNR and FQNEAQ (reference sequence). The CDR3 is 15 amino acids. Trimming removed 3 bases at V and 6 bases at J, with 12 bases between. Written as DNA, the CDR3 is TGTGCCAGCAGCTTCAGTGGGTTCGCTAATTCACCCCTCCACTTT. It translates to CASSFSGFANSPLHF.

Comments on this clonotype: A read error is possible here, since a much larger clone lies one base away. This chain uses TRBV10-3 with TRBJ2-7; tentative D call: TRBD2 (6 bases). This CDR3 contains 12 residues. CDR1 is ENHRY, CDR2 SYGVKD, per germline. Trimming removed 3 bases at V and 9 bases at J, with 12 bases between. The CDR3 reads CAISEWGVVQYF. The CDR3, as DNA: TGTGCCATCAGTGAATGGGGGGTCGTGCAGTACTTC.

This clonotype was counted many times. CDR3 in amino acids: CSAQGARTYEQYF. CDR3 nucleotides: TGCAGCGCACAGGGTGCCCGAACCTACGAGCAGTACTTC. This chain connects TRBV29-1 to TRBJ2-7, with a possible D match to TRBD1 (6 bases). Deletions cut 7 bases from V and 2 bases from J, with 15 bases between. The germline gives CDR1 SQVTM, CDR2 ANQGSEA. This CDR3 is built from 13 residues.

This clonotype was counted at least ten times. V is TRBV6-1 and J is TRBJ2-2, with D perhaps matching TRBD2 (6 bases). This CDR3 region has 15 residues. The germline V gene has CDR1 MNHNS and CDR2 SASEGT. V lost 2 bases and J 2 bases, leaving 9 bases between the germline ends. CDR3 sequence reads: CASSEQGLNTGELFF. The CDR3 DNA sequence: TGTGCCAGCAGTGAACAGGGACTCAACACCGGGGAGCTGTTTTTT.

The sample holds many counts of this clonotype. V gene TRBV20-1 combines with J gene TRBJ1-3; 7 nucleotides align to TRBD1. Germline V gives CDR1 DFQATT, CDR2 SNEGSKA (reference sequence). The CDR3 is 14 amino acids. The junction had 5 bases not matched to a gene; V was cut back by 5 bases and J by 1 base. CDR3 loop: CSAPKTGSGNTIYF. CDR3 DNA sequence: TGCAGTGCTCCCAAGACAGGGTCTGGAAACACCATATATTTT.

This clonotype was counted at least ten times. The J gene is TRBJ1-4, the V gene TRBV20-1; TRBD1 aligns across 8 bases. Germline CDR1 DFQATT, CDR2 SNEGSKA (reference sequence). The CDR3 extends over 15 amino acids. V shed 5 bases, J shed 8 bases, and the junction held 13 bases outside the gene matches. The CDR3 nucleotides are TGCAGTGCTTTTACTTTTGACAGGGGAGGAGAAAAACTGTTTTTT. Translating gives CSAFTFDRGGEKLFF.

This clonotype has ten or more counts. V usage is TRBV11-2 and J usage is TRBJ2-1, with 8 bases fitting TRBD2. Germline V CDR1 and CDR2: SGHAT, FQNNGV. V lost 1 base and J lost 4; bases outside the gene matches: 3. This CDR3 region has 15 residues. CDR3 sequence: CASSLVSGTYNEQFF. The CDR3 nucleotides are TGTGCCAGCAGCTTAGTTAGCGGGACGTACAATGAGCAGTTCTTC.

This clonotype was found many times. This chain links TRBV5-1 with TRBJ1-1; D is possibly TRBD1 (5 bases). The CDR3 consists of 16 residues. From germline, CDR1 is SGHRS and CDR2 YFSETQ. V was clipped by 2 bases and J by 1 base, with 15 bases between them. CDR3 sequence reads: CASSFRDVQPNTEAFF. CDR3 nucleotide sequence: TGCGCCAGCAGCTTCCGGGACGTTCAACCGAACACTGAAGCTTTCTTT.

This clonotype was counted at least ten times. The chain has TRBV5-3 and TRBJ2-7; D is perhaps TRBD2 (5 bases). Being an ORF, TRBV5-3 has a function that is uncertain. The CDR3 is 16 amino acids. Between the trimmed V and J ends, which lost 0 bases and 2 bases, there was a span of 15 bases. CDR3 in amino acids: CARSLDVCGSAYEQYF. CDR3 DNA: TGTGCCAGAAGCTTGGATGTATGTGGGAGTGCCTACGAGCAGTACTTC.

This clonotype was recorded at least ten times. The V and J genes are TRBV20-1 and TRBJ2-3; no clear D gene. The CDR3 length is 15 residues. Trimming stripped 1 base from V and 1 base from J, with 12 bases between. The germline gives CDR1 DFQATT, CDR2 SNEGSKA (reference sequence). This chain's CDR3 is CSARVPSTGTDTQYF. As DNA, the CDR3 is TGCAGTGCTAGAGTACCCTCAACTGGCACAGATACGCAGTATTTT.

This clonotype was observed a few times. The chain uses TRBV7-2 and TRBJ2-3; no firm D call. Deletions cut 1 base from V and 3 bases from J, with 14 bases between. This CDR3 has 16 amino acids. Per germline, CDR1 SGHTA and CDR2 FQGNSA. This CDR3 reads CASSLDGSGSTDTQYF. In DNA form, the CDR3 reads TGTGCCAGCAGCTTAGATGGGTCAGGTTCTACAGATACGCAGTATTTT.

In this sample, this clonotype turned up many times. The chain joins TRBV5-1 to TRBJ1-1; possibly TRBD1 for D (5 bases). V dropped 3 bases and J dropped 7 bases, with 16 bases sitting between them. This CDR3 spans 14 amino acids. Germline V CDR1 and CDR2: SGHRS, YFSETQ. CDR3 in amino acids: CASSSLTAEDEAFF. Written as DNA, the CDR3 is TGCGCCAGCAGCTCCCTGACAGCCGAAGATGAAGCTTTCTTT.

V and J are TRBV19 and TRBJ2-2, with 11 positions matching TRBD2. Germline-derived CDR1 and CDR2 are LNHDA and SQIVND (reference sequence). The CDR3 spans 15 residues. V gave up 10 bases and J gave up 0 bases; unmatched junction bases: 4. CDR3 coding DNA: TGTGCCACCGAGACTAGCGGGGCGAACACCGGGGAGCTGTTTTTT. Translating it yields CATETSGANTGELFF. The whole variable domain, remainder taken from reference TRBV19 and TRBJ2-2, is DGGITQSPKYLFRKEGQNVTLSCEQNLNHDAMYWYRQDPGQGLRLIYYSQIVNDFQKGDIAEGYSVSREKKESFPLTVTSAQKNPTAFYLCATETSGANTGELFFGEGSRLTVL.

The chain recombines TRBV7-9 with TRBJ2-1; tentative D call: TRBD1 (7 bases). The ends were cut back, 2 bases at V and 2 bases at J, with 19 bases in the middle. Germline CDR1 is SEHNR and CDR2 is FQNEAQ (reference sequence). The CDR3 has 18 amino acids. CDR3 protein: CASSLRRGQANPYNEQFF. In nucleotides, the CDR3 is TGTGCCAGCAGCTTAAGGAGGGGGCAGGCCAATCCCTACAATGAGCAGTTCTTC.